The 20 T cell receptor beta chains below all came from one sample that was sequenced in a study of identifying expanded T cells in peripheral blood. Libraries were prepared by immunoSEQ multiplex PCR; TCRdb keeps only in-frame clonotypes and omits some of them. The data hold about 58,000 clones, with about 92% observed a single time. Specimen: blood. The origin of the receptors is a person aged 18 to 75 in good health.

The chain employs TRBV6-5 and TRBJ2-7; tentatively, D is TRBD1 (8 bases). CDR1 is MNHEY, CDR2 SVGAGI, per germline. Trimming stripped 5 bases from V and 2 bases from J, with 13 bases between. CDR3 length: 14 amino acids. The CDR3: CASSLQGGTYEQYF. CDR3 bases: TGTGCCAGCAGTCTACAGGGGGGGACCTACGAGCAGTACTTC.

V and J are TRBV4-3 and TRBJ2-7, with D possibly TRBD1 on 5 matching bases. Germline CDR1 and CDR2: LGHNA and YSLEER. This CDR3 is 16 amino acids long. Trimming stripped 0 bases from V and 3 bases from J, with 15 bases between. CDR3 bases: TGCGCCAGCAGCCAAGATCTAGGGAAGGGGAACTACGAGCAGTACTTC. Translated: CASSQDLGKGNYEQYF.

The chain links TRBV29-1 to TRBJ1-3; D is undetermined. CDR1 is SQVTM, CDR2 ANQGSEA, per germline. V gave up 4 bases and J gave up 0 bases, with 10 bases separating them. This CDR3 contains 14 residues. This chain's CDR3 is CSVGTLLSGNTIYF. CDR3 in DNA: TGCAGCGTTGGCACGTTACTCTCTGGAAACACCATATATTTT.

CDR3 coding DNA: TGTGCCACCAGCAGAGGAGACAGGAACTATGGCTACACCTTC. The encoded protein is CATSRGDRNYGYTF. V gene TRBV15 combines with J gene TRBJ1-2; possible D gene TRBD1, 6 bases. V was cut by 1 base and J by 2 bases, with 8 bases left in between. This CDR3 spans 14 amino acids. Germline CDR1 LNHNV, CDR2 YYDKDF (reference sequence).

The chain links TRBV5-4 to TRBJ2-7; TRBD2 matches at 10 bases. CDR1 SGHNT and CDR2 YYREEE come from the germline V gene (reference sequence). With 4 bases clipped from V and 7 bases from J, the junction kept 8 bases outside the gene matches. The CDR3 sequence is 14 residues long. The CDR3 sequence is CASSILAGRGEQYF. Written as DNA, the CDR3 is TGTGCCAGCAGCATACTAGCGGGAAGGGGGGAGCAGTACTTC. Full variable domain (outside the CDR3, taken from reference TRBV5-4 and TRBJ2-7): ETGVTQSPTHLIKTRGQQVTLRCSSQSGHNTVSWYQQALGQGPQFIFQYYREEENGRGNFPPRFSGLQFPNYSSELNVNALELDDSALYLCASSILAGRGEQYFGPGTRLTVT.

This chain links TRBV27 with TRBJ2-7; 9 positions match TRBD2. This CDR3 is built from 13 residues. Germline V gene data show CDR1 as MNHEY and CDR2 as SMNVEV (reference sequence). V trimming: 8 bases; J trimming: 4 bases; junction bases outside the gene matches: 6. Here the CDR3 reads CASGRTSDYEQYF. The CDR3 DNA sequence: TGTGCCAGCGGTAGGACTAGCGATTACGAGCAGTACTTC.

This chain joins TRBV28 and TRBJ2-7, with D possibly being TRBD1 or TRBD2 (5 bases each). This CDR3 has 12 residues. Germline-derived CDR1 and CDR2 are MDHEN and SYDVKM. Between the trimmed V and J ends, which lost 10 bases and 5 bases, there was a span of 15 bases. DNA of the CDR3: TGTGCCACCGGGACCGATATAAACGAGCAGTACTTC. It specifies CATGTDINEQYF.

V and J are TRBV11-3 and TRBJ1-3; possibly TRBD1 for D (6 bases). This CDR3 contains 17 residues. V lost 0 bases and J 0 bases, leaving 12 bases between the germline ends. CDR1 is SGHNT, CDR2 YENEEA, per germline. For the CDR3, the DNA is TGTGCCAGCAGCTTAGACCTTGGACAGACCTCTGGAAACACCATATATTTT. Translating gives CASSLDLGQTSGNTIYF.

The chain uses TRBV11-2 and TRBJ1-1, with 7 nucleotides matching TRBD1. V gave up 5 bases and J gave up 0 bases; unmatched junction bases: 3. Germline V gene sequence: CDR1 SGHAT, CDR2 FQNNGV. This CDR3 comprises 14 residues. This CDR3 is CASSLQGLNTEAFF. DNA of the CDR3: TGTGCCAGCAGCCTACAGGGGTTGAACACTGAAGCTTTCTTT. Full variable domain (remainder filled in from reference TRBV11-2 and TRBJ1-1): EAGVAQSPRYKIIEKRQSVAFWCNPISGHATLYWYQQILGQGPKLLIQFQNNGVVDDSQLPKDRFSAERLKGVDSTLKIQPAKLEDSAVYLCASSLQGLNTEAFFGQGTRLTVV.

The chain combines TRBV6-5 with TRBJ2-6; D perhaps matches TRBD1 (6 bases). The CDR3 consists of 15 residues. Germline CDR1 and CDR2: MNHEY and SVGAGI. V was shortened by 4 bases and J by 0 bases, with 7 bases between the two germline ends. The CDR3 protein is CASSLGASGANVLTF. The CDR3 DNA follows: TGTGCCAGCAGTTTGGGGGCCTCTGGGGCCAACGTCCTGACTTTC.

The chain is built from TRBV11-2 and TRBJ2-7, with D unclear. CDR1 is SGHAT and CDR2 is FQNNGV in the germline V gene. Trimming cost V 1 base and J 1 base, with 5 bases left between them. The CDR3 contains 13 residues. The CDR3 sequence is CASSLVRSYEQYF. DNA of the CDR3: TGTGCCAGCAGCTTAGTTAGATCCTACGAGCAGTACTTC.

Regarding this clone: An end of the junction differs from the germline gene, which may be a read error. The J gene is TRBJ2-4, the V gene TRBV6-6, with 8 bases lining up with TRBD2. CDR1 is MNHNY and CDR2 is SVGAGI in the germline V gene (reference sequence). The CDR3 runs to 13 residues. This chain's CDR3 is CASTGLAQNIQYF. The CDR3 DNA follows: TGTGCCAGCACTGGACTAGCCCAAAACATTCAGTACTTC.

V and J are TRBV5-1 and TRBJ1-4, with 8 positions matching TRBD1. CDR3 length: 14 amino acids. CDR1 is SGHRS and CDR2 is YFSETQ in the germline V gene. V dropped 4 bases and J dropped 7; count of bases not matched to a gene: 6. The CDR3 nucleotides read TGCGCCAGCAGCACCGACAGGGGTGGTGAAAAACTGTTTTTT. It specifies CASSTDRGGEKLFF.

V and J are TRBV18 and TRBJ2-5; 9 nucleotides match TRBD2. CDR1 and CDR2 (germline): KGHSH, LQKENI. CDR3 length: 16 amino acids. V lost 3 bases and J lost 5; bases outside the gene matches: 10. CDR3 bases: TGTGCCAGCTCACCCCTCCCGGTTAGCGGGAGTGAGACCCAGTACTTC. This translates into CASSPLPVSGSETQYF. The complete variable domain, with remaining parts taken from reference TRBV18 and TRBJ2-5, reads NAGVMQNPRHLVRRRGQEARLRCSPMKGHSHVYWYRQLPEEGLKFMVYLQKENIIDESGMPKERFSAEFPKEGPSILRIQQVVRGDSAAYFCASSPLPVSGSETQYFGPGTRLLVL.

The J gene is TRBJ2-7, the V gene TRBV29-1, with D perhaps being TRBD1 or TRBD2 (5 bases each). CDR3 length: 14 residues. V lost 3 bases, J lost 2 bases, and 14 bases lay in between. Germline V gives CDR1 SQVTM, CDR2 ANQGSEA. CDR3 in amino acids: CSVEASGTPYEQYF. In DNA form, the CDR3 reads TGCAGCGTTGAGGCCTCCGGGACCCCCTACGAGCAGTACTTC.

The count of this clone is one. V and J are TRBV4-2 and TRBJ2-7; possibly TRBD1 or TRBD2 for D (5 bases each). With 1 base removed from V and 6 bases from J, the gap between germline ends came to 16 bases. Germline V CDR1 and CDR2: LGHNA, YNFKEQ. The CDR3 is 15 residues long. This chain's CDR3 is CASSQGEVGTSEQYF. DNA for the CDR3: TGTGCCAGCAGCCAAGGCGAGGTTGGGACGTCCGAGCAGTACTTC.

The rearrangement joins TRBV29-1 to TRBJ2-5; TRBD2 matches 7 bases. The junction had 4 bases not matched to a gene; V was cut back by 4 bases and J by 2 bases. The CDR3 runs 13 residues. Germline V gene lookup returns CDR1 SQVTM and CDR2 ANQGSEA. CDR3 nucleotide sequence: TGCAGCGTTGCTTTGGGGGGGCAAGAGACCCAGTACTTC. Its translation is CSVALGGQETQYF.

The rearrangement joins TRBV19 to TRBJ2-1; no clear D. In germline, CDR1 is LNHDA, CDR2 SQIVND (reference sequence). The CDR3 runs 15 residues. The germline V and J ends were trimmed by 5 bases and 8 bases, with 19 bases remaining between them. CDR3 DNA: TGTGCCAGTAGTCTTAGTAAAGTTGTTTGGGATGAGCAGTTCTTC. Encoded protein: CASSLSKVVWDEQFF.

The chain uses TRBV5-1 and TRBJ2-7; tentatively, D is TRBD1 (6 bases). The CDR3 extends over 14 amino acids. Trimming took off 6 bases at V and 4 bases at J, with 17 bases between the two ends. Germline assignment: CDR1 SGHRS and CDR2 YFSETQ. CDR3 residues: CASTRAGQGYEQYF. CDR3 bases: TGCGCCAGCACCAGGGCGGGTCAGGGGTACGAGCAGTACTTC.

The chain is built from TRBV7-9 and TRBJ2-3, with 11 nucleotides matching TRBD2. Germline V gives CDR1 SEHNR, CDR2 FQNEAQ (reference sequence). The V gene end was trimmed by 5 bases and the J gene end by 8 bases; junction bases not matched to a gene: 9. This CDR3 is built from 15 residues. The CDR3 bases are TGTGCCAGCAGCCCCACCACTAGCGGGGGAGGTACGCAGTATTTT. It codes for CASSPTTSGGGTQYF.